One and the same sample provided the 3 T cell receptor beta chains below, sequenced in a study of PD-1 blockade in classical Hodgkin lymphoma. Autologous stem cell transplantation was followed by relapse in every patient, and brentuximab vedotin exposure varied. Sequencing was performed with immunoSEQ multiplex PCR; in TCRdb, only in-frame clones are kept and a portion is missing. The table shows tens of thousands of clones, with 88% occurring only once. The source material was peripheral blood mononuclear cells (PBMCs), sampled before the second cycle of nivolumab. These receptors all stem from a human donor with classical Hodgkin lymphoma.

This chain uses TRBV7-9 with TRBJ1-2; TRBD1 might be the D (6 bases). Trimming stripped 1 base from V and 0 bases from J, with 9 bases between. CDR1 SEHNR and CDR2 FQNEAQ come from the germline V gene (reference sequence). The CDR3 length is 15 residues. CDR3 nucleotide sequence: TGTGCCAGCAGCTTAGAAGGGGGTGCTAACTATGGCTACACCTTC. This codes for CASSLEGGANYGYTF. The variable domain in full, completed from reference TRBV7-9 and TRBJ1-2, reads DTGVSQNPRHKITKRGQNVTFRCDPISEHNRLYWYRQTLGQGPEFLTYFQNEAQLEKSRLLSDRFSAERPKGSFSTLEIQRTEQGDSAMYLCASSLEGGANYGYTFGSGTRLTVV.

CDR3 protein: CASSANRVDEKLFF. The DNA for the CDR3 is TGCGCCAGCAGCGCCAACAGGGTAGATGAAAAACTGTTTTTT. The chain joins TRBV5-1 to TRBJ1-4, with TRBD1 as a possible D gene (6 bases). Germline V gene lookup returns CDR1 SGHRS and CDR2 YFSETQ. CDR3 length: 14 residues. V lost 4 bases and J lost 6, with 13 bases in between.

This clone was counted a single time. J is TRBJ2-7 and V is TRBV27; 11 positions agree with TRBD2. CDR1 MNHEY and CDR2 SMNVEV come from the germline V gene (reference sequence). This CDR3 region has 17 residues. The trim removed 6 bases at V and 3 bases at J, leaving 13 bases unmatched. The CDR3, as DNA: TGTGCCAGCAGGTCCGTAGCGGGGGGGCTGGCACGCTACGAGCAGTACTTC. It encodes CASRSVAGGLARYEQYF.